These 12 T cell receptor beta chains were all obtained from the same sample, sequenced in a study of blood T cell repertoires in COVID-19. Only in-frame clones appear in the TCRdb table, and some are missing; sequencing was by immunoSEQ multiplex PCR. Found here are 150,000 to 200,000 clones, approximately 91% of them singletons; the top ten hold approximately 2.4%. The material sequenced was peripheral blood. Every receptor here comes from a man aged 18 to 29 with acute or convalescent COVID-19.

This chain uses TRBV5-1 with TRBJ1-1; D is possibly TRBD1 (6 bases). CDR3 length: 13 residues. The V gene's germline CDR1 is SGHRS and CDR2 YFSETQ. V gave up 0 bases and J gave up 6 bases, with 9 bases separating them. The CDR3 spells CASSLVQGSEAFF. The DNA for the CDR3 is TGCGCCAGCAGCTTGGTACAGGGCTCTGAAGCTTTCTTT.

The CDR3 region is CASSMGQISNQPQHF. The CDR3, as DNA: TGTGCCAGTAGTATGGGACAGATTAGCAATCAGCCCCAGCATTTT. The J gene is TRBJ1-5, the V gene TRBV19; 7 bases are a match to TRBD1. V was clipped by 3 bases and J by 0 bases; unmatched bases: 2. Germline V CDR1 and CDR2: LNHDA, SQIVND (reference sequence). This CDR3 comprises 15 residues.

This clone was counted once. The V gene is TRBV5-1, the J gene TRBJ1-4; D gene unclear. The length of the CDR3 is 15 residues. CDR1 is SGHRS and CDR2 is YFSETQ in the germline V gene. V lost 0 bases and J lost 7, with 13 bases in between. DNA for the CDR3: TGCGCCAGCAGCTTGGATAACGGCAGGTCTGAAAAACTGTTTTTT. Residues: CASSLDNGRSEKLFF.

The chain is built from TRBV27 and TRBJ2-3, with TRBD2 matching over 14 bases. V shed 5 bases, J shed 5 bases, and the junction held 9 bases outside the gene matches. Germline loops: CDR1 MNHEY, CDR2 SMNVEV (reference sequence). The CDR3 runs to 17 residues. The CDR3 DNA reads TGTGCCAGCAGTCCCTCGACTAGCGGGAGGGCCGGAGATACGCAGTATTTT. This encodes CASSPSTSGRAGDTQYF.

The rearrangement joins TRBV4-1 to TRBJ2-3; perhaps TRBD1 as D (6 bases). Trimming cost V 0 bases and J 5 bases, with 9 bases left between them. The CDR3 has 14 amino acids. The germline V gene encodes CDR1 MGHRA and CDR2 YSYEKL. The CDR3 region is CASSQERGQDTQYF. The CDR3 DNA reads TGCGCCAGCAGCCAAGAAAGGGGACAAGATACGCAGTATTTT.

The J gene is TRBJ1-1, the V gene TRBV2, with D maybe TRBD1 (6 bases). Trimming removed 11 bases from V and 6 bases from J, with 22 bases in between. Per germline, CDR1 SNHLY and CDR2 FYNNEI. The CDR3 spans 14 residues. CDR3 nucleotides: TGTGCCTCCCTAAAACGGGGCTCAGGGGCTGAAGCTTTCTTT. Amino acid sequence: CASLKRGSGAEAFF.

The V gene is TRBV4-1, the J gene TRBJ2-5; 8 bases align to TRBD1. V shed 0 bases and J 1 base; nucleotides not matched to a gene: 16. The CDR3 length is 20 residues. CDR1 MGHRA and CDR2 YSYEKL come from the germline V gene. The CDR3 bases are TGCGCCAGCAGCCAAGACCGGACAGGGTATACTCGTGGGATCCAAGAGACCCAGTACTTC. Translating it yields CASSQDRTGYTRGIQETQYF.

This sequence joins TRBV7-9 and TRBJ2-1; 8 positions match TRBD2. Germline V CDR1 and CDR2: SEHNR, FQNEAQ (reference sequence). This CDR3 is built from 18 residues. The V segment lost 3 bases and the J segment 2 bases; nucleotides outside the gene matches: 12. The CDR3 spells CASSLSFTGGRPYNEQFF. The CDR3 DNA is TGTGCCAGCAGCTTGTCATTTACGGGCGGGAGGCCCTACAATGAGCAGTTCTTC.

This sequence joins TRBV2 and TRBJ1-5; D unclear. From germline, CDR1 is SNHLY and CDR2 FYNNEI. CDR3 length: 13 amino acids. V was shortened by 7 bases and J by 0 bases, with 7 bases between the two germline ends. The CDR3 is CASTGYSNQPQHF. CDR3 sequence (DNA): TGTGCCAGCACGGGATATAGCAATCAGCCCCAGCATTTT.

V is TRBV18 and J is TRBJ1-3; the D gene is possibly TRBD1 (6 bases). The germline V gene has CDR1 KGHSH and CDR2 LQKENI. This CDR3 region has 15 residues. V was cut by 6 bases and J by 0 bases, with 12 bases left in between. CDR3 sequence: CASSQDRPSGNTIYF. CDR3 coding DNA: TGTGCCAGCTCTCAAGACAGGCCCTCTGGAAACACCATATATTTT. The entire variable domain, with the rest obtained from reference TRBV18 and TRBJ1-3, is as follows: NAGVMQNPRHLVRRRGQEARLRCSPMKGHSHVYWYRQLPEEGLKFMVYLQKENIIDESGMPKERFSAEFPKEGPSILRIQQVVRGDSAAYFCASSQDRPSGNTIYFGEGSWLTVV.

This clone was seen a handful of times. V usage is TRBV6-2 or TRBV6-3 and J usage is TRBJ1-1, with D possibly being TRBD1 (6 bases). There are 16 residues in the CDR3. Trimming stripped 5 bases from V and 0 bases from J, with 16 bases between. Germline lookup yields CDR1 MNHEY and CDR2 SVGEGT. Written as DNA, the CDR3 is TGTGCCAGCAGTCATAACAGGGTTCACATGAACACTGAAGCTTTCTTT. It codes for CASSHNRVHMNTEAFF.

The CDR3 sequence is CASSWALSPLHF. CDR3 sequence (DNA): TGTGCCAGCAGTTGGGCCCTTTCACCCCTCCACTTT. This chain uses TRBV27 with TRBJ1-6; D unclear. The CDR3 contains 12 residues. Deletions cut 4 bases from V and 9 bases from J, with 7 bases between. From germline, CDR1 is MNHEY and CDR2 SMNVEV (reference sequence).